This T cell receptor (beta chain) appears in the sequencing data of a study of T-cell memory formation after mild COVID-19. Points from the study as a whole: While clones contracting from day 15 to 85 were balanced between CD4 and CD8, later expanders leaned CD4+. Clones from the second wave (peaking day 37) had unconfirmed SARS-CoV-2 specificity.

5'RACE primed from the constant segment yielded TCR alpha and TCR beta cDNA libraries bearing sample barcodes and UMIs. TCRdb redid the calling of the 5' RACE reads with MiXCR, one entry per CDR3 protein. The sample has 150,000 to 200,000 distinct CDR3 sequences, 11% seen once. This clonotype has more than one count but fewer than ten. Its cognate antigen is unknown. The V gene lost 6 bases and the J gene lost 7 bases, with 15 bases spanning the gap. Germline CDR1 is MDHEN and CDR2 is SYDVKM. This CDR3 has 13 residues. This clonotype was sampled from a man aged 18 to 30 who had mild COVID-19 (a few samples of this study predate the infection). Cell type and time point are not known. The chain joins TRBV28 to TRBJ1-2; D might be TRBD1 (6 bases). Source material: PBMCs or a T cell subset sorted from them (not recorded which). The CDR3 region is CASRPGTILGYTF. CDR3 DNA sequence: TGTGCCAGCAGACCCGGGACAATCCTTGGCTACACCTTC.